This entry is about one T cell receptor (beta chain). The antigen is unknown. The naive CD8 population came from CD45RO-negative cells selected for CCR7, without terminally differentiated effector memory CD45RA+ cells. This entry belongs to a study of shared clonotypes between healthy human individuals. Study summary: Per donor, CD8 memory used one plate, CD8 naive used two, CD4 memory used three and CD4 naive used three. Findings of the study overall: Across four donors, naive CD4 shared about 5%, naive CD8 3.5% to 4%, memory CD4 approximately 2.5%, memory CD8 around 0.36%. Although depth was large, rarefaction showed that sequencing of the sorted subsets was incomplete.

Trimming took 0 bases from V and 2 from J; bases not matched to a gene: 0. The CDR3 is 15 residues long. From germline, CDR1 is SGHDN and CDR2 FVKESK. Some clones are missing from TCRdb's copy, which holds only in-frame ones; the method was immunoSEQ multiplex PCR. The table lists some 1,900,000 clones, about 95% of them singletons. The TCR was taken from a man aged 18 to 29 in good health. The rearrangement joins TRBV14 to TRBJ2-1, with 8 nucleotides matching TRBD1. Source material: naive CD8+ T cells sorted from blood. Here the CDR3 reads CASSQEQGAYNEQFF. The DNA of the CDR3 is TGTGCCAGCAGCCAAGAACAGGGGGCCTACAATGAGCAGTTCTTC.